This T cell receptor beta chain stems from a study of T cell responses to AZD1222 COVID-19 vaccine. Findings of the study overall: Repertoire collection took place solely once the T cell response had peaked.

Investigators merged groups given second doses at roughly 4 or roughly 12 weeks. The protocol was immunoSEQ multiplex PCR, while the TCRdb copy is restricted to in-frame clones and leaves out a portion. Here the sample spans around 80,000 clones, 70% to 90% being singletons. The V and J ends lost 0 bases and 7 bases respectively, with 7 bases between them. This CDR3 comprises 13 residues. Germline V gives CDR1 SGHRS, CDR2 YFSETQ. This clone was observed a single time. The antigen is not known. The chain carries TRBV5-1 and TRBJ2-2, with a tentative D call TRBD1 (5 bases). The sequencing used peripheral blood, collected 28 days after the second AZD1222 dose. The origin of this receptor is an adult who received the AZD1222 COVID-19 vaccine. The CDR3 sequence is CASSLAQGGELFF. The CDR3 bases are TGCGCCAGCAGCTTGGCCCAGGGCGGGGAGCTGTTTTTT.